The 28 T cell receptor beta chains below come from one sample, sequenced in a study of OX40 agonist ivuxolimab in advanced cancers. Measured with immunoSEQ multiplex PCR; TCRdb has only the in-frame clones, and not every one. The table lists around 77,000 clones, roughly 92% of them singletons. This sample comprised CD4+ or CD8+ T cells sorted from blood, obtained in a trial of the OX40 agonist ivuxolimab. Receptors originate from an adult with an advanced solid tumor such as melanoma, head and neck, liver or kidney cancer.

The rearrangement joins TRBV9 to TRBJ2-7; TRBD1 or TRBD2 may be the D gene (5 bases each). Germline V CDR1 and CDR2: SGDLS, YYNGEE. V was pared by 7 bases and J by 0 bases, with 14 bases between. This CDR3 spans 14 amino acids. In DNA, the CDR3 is TGTGCCAGCGGAAAGGGACCCCACTCCTACGAGCAGTACTTC. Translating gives CASGKGPHSYEQYF.

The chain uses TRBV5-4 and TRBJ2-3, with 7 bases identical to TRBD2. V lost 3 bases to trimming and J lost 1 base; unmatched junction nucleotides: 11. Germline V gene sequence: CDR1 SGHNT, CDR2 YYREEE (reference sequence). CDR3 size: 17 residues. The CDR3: CASSSPRKRGGTDTQYF. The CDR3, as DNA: TGTGCCAGCAGCTCCCCTAGGAAGCGGGGAGGCACAGATACGCAGTATTTT.

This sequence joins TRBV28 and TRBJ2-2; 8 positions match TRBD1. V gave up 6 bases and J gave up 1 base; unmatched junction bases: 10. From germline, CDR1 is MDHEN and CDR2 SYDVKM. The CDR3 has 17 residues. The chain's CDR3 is CASSSSGTGGNTGELFF. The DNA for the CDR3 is TGTGCCAGCAGCTCTTCCGGGACAGGTGGGAACACCGGGGAGCTGTTTTTT.

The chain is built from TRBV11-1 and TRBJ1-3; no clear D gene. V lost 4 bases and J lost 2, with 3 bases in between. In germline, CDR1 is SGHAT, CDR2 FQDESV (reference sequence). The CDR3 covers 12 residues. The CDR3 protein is CASSSTGNTIYF. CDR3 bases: TGTGCCAGCAGCTCCACTGGAAACACCATATATTTT.

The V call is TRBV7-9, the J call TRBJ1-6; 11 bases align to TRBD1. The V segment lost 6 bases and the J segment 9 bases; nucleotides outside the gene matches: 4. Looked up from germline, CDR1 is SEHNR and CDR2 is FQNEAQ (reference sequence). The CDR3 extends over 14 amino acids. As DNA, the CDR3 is TGTGCCAGCAGATCCGGGACAGGGGGTTCACCCCTCCACTTT. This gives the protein CASRSGTGGSPLHF.

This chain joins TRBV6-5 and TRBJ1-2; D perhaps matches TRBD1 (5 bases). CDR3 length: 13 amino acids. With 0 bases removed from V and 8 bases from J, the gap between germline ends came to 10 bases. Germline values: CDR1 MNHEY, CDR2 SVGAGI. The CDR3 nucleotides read TGTGCCAGCAGTTACTCGTCGGGGGAAGGCTACACCTTC. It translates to CASSYSSGEGYTF.

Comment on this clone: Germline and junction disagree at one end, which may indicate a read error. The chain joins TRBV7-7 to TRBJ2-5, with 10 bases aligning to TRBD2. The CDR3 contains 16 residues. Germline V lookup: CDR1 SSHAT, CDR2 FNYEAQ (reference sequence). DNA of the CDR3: TGTGCTAGCAGCCTAAGGAAGCGGGAGGGTACGGAGACCCAGTACTTC. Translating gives CASSLRKREGTETQYF. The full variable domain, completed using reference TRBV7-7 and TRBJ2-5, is GAGVSQSPRYKVTKRGQDVTLRCDPISSHATLYWYQQALGQGPEFLTYFNYEAQPDKSGLPSDRFSAERPEGSISTLTIQRTEQRDSAMYRCASSLRKREGTETQYFGPGTRLLVL.

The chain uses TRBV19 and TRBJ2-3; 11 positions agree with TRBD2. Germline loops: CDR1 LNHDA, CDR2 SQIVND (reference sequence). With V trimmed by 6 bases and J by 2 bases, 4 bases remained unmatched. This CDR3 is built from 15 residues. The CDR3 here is CASRGLADPTDTQYF. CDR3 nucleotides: TGTGCCAGTAGGGGACTAGCGGATCCCACAGATACGCAGTATTTT.

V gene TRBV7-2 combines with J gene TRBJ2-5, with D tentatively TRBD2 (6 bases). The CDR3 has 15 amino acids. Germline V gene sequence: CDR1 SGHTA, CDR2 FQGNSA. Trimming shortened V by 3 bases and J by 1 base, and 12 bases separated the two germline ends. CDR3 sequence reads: CASSFRRDPQETQYF. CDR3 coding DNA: TGTGCCAGCAGCTTTAGGCGGGACCCCCAAGAGACCCAGTACTTC.

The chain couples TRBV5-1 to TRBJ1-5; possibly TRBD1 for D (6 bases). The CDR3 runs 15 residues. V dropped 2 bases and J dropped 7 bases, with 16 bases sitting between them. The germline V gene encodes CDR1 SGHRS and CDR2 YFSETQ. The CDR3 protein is CASSLDPGVGQPQHF. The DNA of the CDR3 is TGCGCCAGCAGCTTAGACCCAGGGGTTGGGCAGCCCCAGCATTTT.

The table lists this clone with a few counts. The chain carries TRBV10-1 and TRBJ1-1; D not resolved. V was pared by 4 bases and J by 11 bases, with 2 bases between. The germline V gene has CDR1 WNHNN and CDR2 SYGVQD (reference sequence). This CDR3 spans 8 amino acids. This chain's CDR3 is CASSAAFF. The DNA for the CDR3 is TGCGCCAGCAGTGCGGCTTTCTTT.

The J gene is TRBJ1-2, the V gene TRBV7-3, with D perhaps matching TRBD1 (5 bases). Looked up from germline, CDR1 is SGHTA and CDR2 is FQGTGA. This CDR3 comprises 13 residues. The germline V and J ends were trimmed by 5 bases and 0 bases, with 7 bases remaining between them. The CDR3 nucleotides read TGTGCCAGCAGCAGGGGAGCTAACTATGGCTACACCTTC. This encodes CASSRGANYGYTF.

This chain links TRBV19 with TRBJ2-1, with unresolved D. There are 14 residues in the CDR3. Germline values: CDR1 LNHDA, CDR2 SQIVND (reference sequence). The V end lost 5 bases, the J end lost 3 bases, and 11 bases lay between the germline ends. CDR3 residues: CASSRQRNYNEQFF. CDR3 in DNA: TGTGCCAGTAGTCGGCAACGCAACTACAATGAGCAGTTCTTC. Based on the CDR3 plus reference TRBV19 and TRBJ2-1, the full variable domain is DGGITQSPKYLFRKEGQNVTLSCEQNLNHDAMYWYRQDPGQGLRLIYYSQIVNDFQKGDIAEGYSVSREKKESFPLTVTSAQKNPTAFYLCASSRQRNYNEQFFGPGTRLTVL.

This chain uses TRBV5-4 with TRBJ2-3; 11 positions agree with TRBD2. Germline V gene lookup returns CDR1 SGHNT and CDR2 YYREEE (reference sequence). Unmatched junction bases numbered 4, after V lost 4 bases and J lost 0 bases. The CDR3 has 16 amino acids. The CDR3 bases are TGTGCCAGCAGCGCGGGACTAGCGGAAAGCACAGATACGCAGTATTTT. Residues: CASSAGLAESTDTQYF.

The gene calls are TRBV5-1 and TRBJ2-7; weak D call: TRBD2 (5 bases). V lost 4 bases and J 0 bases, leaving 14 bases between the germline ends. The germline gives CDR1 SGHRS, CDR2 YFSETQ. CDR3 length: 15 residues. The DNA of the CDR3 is TGCGCCAGCAGCATAGGAAGCGGTAGCTCCTACGAGCAGTACTTC. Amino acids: CASSIGSGSSYEQYF.

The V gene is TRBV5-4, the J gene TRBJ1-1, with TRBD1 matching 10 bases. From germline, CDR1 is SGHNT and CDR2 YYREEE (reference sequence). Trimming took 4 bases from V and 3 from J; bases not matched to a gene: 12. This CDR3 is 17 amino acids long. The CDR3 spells CASSQDRGERVDTEAFF. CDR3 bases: TGTGCCAGCAGCCAGGACAGGGGGGAGCGGGTGGACACTGAAGCTTTCTTT.

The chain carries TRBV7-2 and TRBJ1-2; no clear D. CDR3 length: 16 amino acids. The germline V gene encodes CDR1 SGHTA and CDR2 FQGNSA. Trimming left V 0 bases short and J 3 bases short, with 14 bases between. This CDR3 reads CASSLAQTQSDYGYTF. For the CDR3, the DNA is TGTGCCAGCAGCTTAGCCCAAACCCAGTCAGACTATGGCTACACCTTC.

The CDR3 sequence is CASSPRGREETQYF. DNA for the CDR3: TGTGCCAGCAGCCCGAGGGGTCGGGAAGAGACCCAGTACTTC. The chain is built from TRBV5-6 and TRBJ2-5; D may be TRBD1 or TRBD2 (5 bases each). The germline V and J ends were trimmed by 4 bases and 3 bases, with 13 bases remaining between them. The CDR3 is 14 residues long. The V gene's germline CDR1 is SGHDT and CDR2 YYEEEE.

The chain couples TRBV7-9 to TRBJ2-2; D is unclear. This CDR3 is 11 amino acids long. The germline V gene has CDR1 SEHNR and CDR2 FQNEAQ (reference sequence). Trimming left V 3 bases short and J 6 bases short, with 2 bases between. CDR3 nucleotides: TGTGCCAGCAGCTTGGCCGGGGAGCTGTTTTTT. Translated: CASSLAGELFF.

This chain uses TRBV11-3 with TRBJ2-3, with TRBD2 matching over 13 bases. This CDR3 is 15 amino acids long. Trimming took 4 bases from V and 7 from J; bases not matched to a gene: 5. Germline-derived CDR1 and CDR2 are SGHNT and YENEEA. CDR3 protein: CASSSLAGGPYTQYF. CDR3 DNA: TGTGCCAGCAGCTCACTAGCGGGAGGGCCATATACGCAGTATTTT. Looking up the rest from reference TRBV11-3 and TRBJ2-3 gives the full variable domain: EAGVVQSPRYKIIEKKQPVAFWCNPISGHNTLYWYLQNLGQGPELLIRYENEEAVDDSQLPKDRFSAERLKGVDSTLKIQPAELGDSAVYLCASSSLAGGPYTQYFGPGTRLTVL.

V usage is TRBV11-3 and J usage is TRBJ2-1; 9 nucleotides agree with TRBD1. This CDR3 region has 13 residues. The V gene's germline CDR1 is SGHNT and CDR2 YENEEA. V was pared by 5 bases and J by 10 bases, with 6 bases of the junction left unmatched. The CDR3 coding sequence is TGTGCCAGCAGCCCAAACAGGGGGCGGGAGCAGTTCTTC. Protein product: CASSPNRGREQFF. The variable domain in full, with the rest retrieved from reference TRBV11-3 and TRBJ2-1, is EAGVVQSPRYKIIEKKQPVAFWCNPISGHNTLYWYLQNLGQGPELLIRYENEEAVDDSQLPKDRFSAERLKGVDSTLKIQPAELGDSAVYLCASSPNRGREQFFGPGTRLTVL.

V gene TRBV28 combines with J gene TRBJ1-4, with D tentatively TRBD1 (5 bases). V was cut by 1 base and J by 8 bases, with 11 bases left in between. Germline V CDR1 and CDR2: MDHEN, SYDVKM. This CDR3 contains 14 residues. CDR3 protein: CASSLSGAEEKLFF. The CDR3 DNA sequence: TGTGCCAGCAGTTTATCCGGGGCCGAGGAAAAACTGTTTTTT.

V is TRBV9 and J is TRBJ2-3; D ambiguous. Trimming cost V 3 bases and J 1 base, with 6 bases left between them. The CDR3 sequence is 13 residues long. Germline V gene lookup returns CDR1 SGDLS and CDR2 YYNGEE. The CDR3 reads CASSAPGTDTQYF. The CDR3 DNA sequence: TGTGCCAGCAGCGCCCCTGGCACAGATACGCAGTATTTT.

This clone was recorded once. CDR3 DNA sequence: TGTGCCAGCAGCCAGAGCCGTTGGTTCTCTAGCACAGATACGCAGTATTTT. Amino acid sequence: CASSQSRWFSSTDTQYF. The chain couples TRBV14 to TRBJ2-3; D gene uncertain. Trimming took off 3 bases at V and 0 bases at J, with 16 bases between the two ends. The CDR3 length is 17 residues. Germline CDR1 and CDR2: SGHDN and FVKESK.

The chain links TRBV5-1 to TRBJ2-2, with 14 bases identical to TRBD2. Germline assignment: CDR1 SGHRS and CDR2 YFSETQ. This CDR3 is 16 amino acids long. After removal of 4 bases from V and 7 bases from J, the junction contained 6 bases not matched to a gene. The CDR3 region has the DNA TGCGCCAGCAGCACCCGACTAGCGGGAGGGTTCGGGGAGCTGTTTTTT. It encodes CASSTRLAGGFGELFF. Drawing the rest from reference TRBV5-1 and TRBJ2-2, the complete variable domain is KAGVTQTPRYLIKTRGQQVTLSCSPISGHRSVSWYQQTPGQGLQFLFEYFSETQRNKGNFPGRFSGRQFSNSRSEMNVSTLELGDSALYLCASSTRLAGGFGELFFGEGSRLTVL.

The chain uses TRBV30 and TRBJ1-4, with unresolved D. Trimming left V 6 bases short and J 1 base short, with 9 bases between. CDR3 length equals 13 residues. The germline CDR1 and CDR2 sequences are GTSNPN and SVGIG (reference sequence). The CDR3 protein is CACHSQTNEKLFF. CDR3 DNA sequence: TGTGCCTGCCACAGCCAAACTAATGAAAAACTGTTTTTT.

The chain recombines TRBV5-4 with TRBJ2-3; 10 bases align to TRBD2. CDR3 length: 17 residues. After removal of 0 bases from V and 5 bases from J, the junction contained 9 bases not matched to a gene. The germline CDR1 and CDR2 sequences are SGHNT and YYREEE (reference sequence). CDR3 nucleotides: TGTGCCAGCAGCTTGGCCGTATTAGCGGGAGGATTAGATACGCAGTATTTT. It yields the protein CASSLAVLAGGLDTQYF.

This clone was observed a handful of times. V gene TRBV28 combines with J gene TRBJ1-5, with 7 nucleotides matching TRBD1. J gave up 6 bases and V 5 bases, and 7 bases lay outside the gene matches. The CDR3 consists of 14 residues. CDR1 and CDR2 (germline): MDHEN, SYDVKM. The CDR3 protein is CASSMIGGGQPQHF. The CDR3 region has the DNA TGTGCCAGCAGTATGATAGGGGGCGGTCAGCCCCAGCATTTT.